The source of this T cell receptor (beta chain) is a study of blood T cell repertoires in COVID-19. Profiled with immunoSEQ multiplex PCR; TCRdb holds only in-frame clones, not every one. The data contain 250,000 to 350,000 clones, around 90% of them seen just once; the ten biggest clones take up around 4.5%. The sample holds one count of this clone. The CDR3 covers 14 residues. Germline loops: CDR1 MNHNS, CDR2 SASEGT. The ends were cut back, 3 bases at V and 1 base at J, with 6 bases in the middle. V is TRBV6-1 and J is TRBJ2-2; TRBD2 might be the D (6 bases). The receptor was derived from a woman aged 18 to 35 with acute COVID-19. The sample taken for sequencing was PBMCs or T cells enriched from blood (not recorded which). CDR3 nucleotide sequence: TGTGCCAGCAGTGACGGGGGGAACACCGGGGAGCTGTTTTTT. Translation gives CASSDGGNTGELFF.